The entry below describes one TCR beta chain. What it binds is unknown. In the PCR, 60 Vbeta and 13 Jbeta primers were used. Method: immunoSEQ multiplex PCR; TCRdb's copy keeps in-frame clones and lacks some. The sample holds 100,000 to 150,000 clones. The data are from a study of cytomegalovirus exposure and HLA in healthy donors. The overall study: Samples from HLA-typed donors yielded around 85 million unique TCRs in an early data release.

Broader study findings: The study assumed roughly uniform donor sequencing depth for presence/absence analyses. Reported findings show TCR beta sequences accurately forecast HLA-A and HLA-B alleles in most subjects.

This CDR3 comprises 16 residues. The germline V gene encodes CDR1 LNHDA and CDR2 SQIVND (reference sequence). Germline trimming cut 5 bases from V and 1 base from J; bases unmatched to any gene: 7. The receptor was isolated from a woman between 40 and 50 years old in good health and CMV-seronegative. Material for sequencing was PBMCs. V is TRBV19 and J is TRBJ1-5, with TRBD1 matching 8 bases. The CDR3 is CASSPTTGASNQPQHF. CDR3 nucleotides: TGTGCCAGTAGTCCGACGACAGGGGCGAGCAATCAGCCCCAGCATTTT.